This T cell receptor beta chain was sequenced during a study of T cells in Graves' hyperthyroidism and ophthalmopathy. Study overall: Prior to any treatment, at the point of initial diagnosis, peripheral blood was collected. Study-wide points: Blood also showed most of the thyroid clonotypes that were expanded above 0.001.

RNA transcripts provided the source from which TCR beta CDR3 regions were amplified. Initially, a first-round RT-PCR of the TCR CDR3 employed the HTBI primer set. TCRdb reprocessed the multiplex PCR reads with MiXCR, giving one entry per CDR3 protein. The table records 550,000 to 650,000 distinct CDR3 sequences, 14% of them present only once. This clonotype showed up just a few times. The antigen remains undetermined. V dropped 1 base and J dropped 6 bases, with 27 bases sitting between them. Germline lookup yields CDR1 MGHRA and CDR2 YSYEKL. This CDR3 comprises 19 residues. The sequenced sample consisted of blood. The receptor was derived from a middle-aged woman with Graves' hyperthyroidism. The chain carries TRBV4-1 and TRBJ1-1, with D possibly matching TRBD1 (6 bases). CDR3 sequence (DNA): TGCGCCAGCAGCCAAGTAGGGGGGAGGGTACAGGGTATTGTCCCTGAAGCTTTCTTT. Encoded protein: CASSQVGGRVQGIVPEAFF.